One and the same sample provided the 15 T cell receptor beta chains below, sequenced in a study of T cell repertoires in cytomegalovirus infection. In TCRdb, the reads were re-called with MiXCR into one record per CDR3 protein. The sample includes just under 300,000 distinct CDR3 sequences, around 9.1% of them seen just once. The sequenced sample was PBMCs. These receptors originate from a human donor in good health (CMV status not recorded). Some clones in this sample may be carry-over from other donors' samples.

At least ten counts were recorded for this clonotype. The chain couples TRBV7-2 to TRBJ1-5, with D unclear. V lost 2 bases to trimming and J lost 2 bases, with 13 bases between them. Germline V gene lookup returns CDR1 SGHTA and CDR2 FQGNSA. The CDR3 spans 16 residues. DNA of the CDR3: TGTGCCAGCAGCTTATCTCAACGGCAGGGCAATCAGCCCCAGCATTTT. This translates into CASSLSQRQGNQPQHF.

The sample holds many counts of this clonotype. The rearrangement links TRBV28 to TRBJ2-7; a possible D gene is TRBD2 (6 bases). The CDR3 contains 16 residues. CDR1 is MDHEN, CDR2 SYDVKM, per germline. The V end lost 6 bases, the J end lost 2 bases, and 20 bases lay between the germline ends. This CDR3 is CASSRGLLPGAYEQYF. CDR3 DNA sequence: TGTGCCAGCAGCCGCGGACTGCTCCCGGGGGCCTACGAGCAGTACTTC.

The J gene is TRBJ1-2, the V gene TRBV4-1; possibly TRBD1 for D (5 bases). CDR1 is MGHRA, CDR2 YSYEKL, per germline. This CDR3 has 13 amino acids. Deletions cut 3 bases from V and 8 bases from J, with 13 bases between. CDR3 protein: CASSHRSGQGYTF. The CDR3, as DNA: TGCGCCAGCAGCCATCGATCAGGGCAAGGCTACACCTTC.

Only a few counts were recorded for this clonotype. The CDR3: CASSQDLGVAGAQRQFF. DNA for the CDR3: TGCGCCAGCAGCCAAGATCTAGGGGTAGCGGGGGCCCAAAGGCAGTTCTTC. The chain couples TRBV4-3 to TRBJ2-1; 9 positions match TRBD2. The CDR3 loop spans 17 amino acids. Germline V gene lookup returns CDR1 LGHNA and CDR2 YSLEER. Losses at the gene ends were 0 bases for V and 12 bases for J; bases not matched to a gene: 15.

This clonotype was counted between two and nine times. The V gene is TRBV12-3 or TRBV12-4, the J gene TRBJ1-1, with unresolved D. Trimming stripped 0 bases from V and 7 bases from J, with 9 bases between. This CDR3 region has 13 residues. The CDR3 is CASSLAGQNEAFF. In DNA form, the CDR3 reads TGTGCCAGCAGTTTAGCGGGCCAGAATGAAGCTTTCTTT.

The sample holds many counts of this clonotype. CDR3 sequence reads: CASSLGVTLNTGELFF. In nucleotides, the CDR3 is TGTGCCAGCAGCTTAGGGGTGACACTCAACACCGGGGAGCTGTTTTTT. The rearrangement links TRBV7-8 to TRBJ2-2; D uncertain. The CDR3 consists of 16 residues. Germline assignment: CDR1 SGHVS and CDR2 FQNEAQ. With 1 base removed from V and 2 bases from J, the gap between germline ends came to 11 bases.

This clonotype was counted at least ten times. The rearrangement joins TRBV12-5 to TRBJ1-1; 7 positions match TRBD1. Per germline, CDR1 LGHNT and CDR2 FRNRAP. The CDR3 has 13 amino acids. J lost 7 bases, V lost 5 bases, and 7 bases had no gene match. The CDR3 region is CASGPGTVGEAFF. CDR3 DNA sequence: TGTGCTAGTGGTCCGGGGACAGTAGGTGAAGCTTTCTTT.

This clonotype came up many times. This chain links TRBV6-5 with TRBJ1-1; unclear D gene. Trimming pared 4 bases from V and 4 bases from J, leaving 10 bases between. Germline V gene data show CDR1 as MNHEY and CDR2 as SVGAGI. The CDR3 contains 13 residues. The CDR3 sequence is CASSFRTGTEAFF. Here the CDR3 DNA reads TGTGCCAGCAGTTTCCGGACGGGCACTGAAGCTTTCTTT.

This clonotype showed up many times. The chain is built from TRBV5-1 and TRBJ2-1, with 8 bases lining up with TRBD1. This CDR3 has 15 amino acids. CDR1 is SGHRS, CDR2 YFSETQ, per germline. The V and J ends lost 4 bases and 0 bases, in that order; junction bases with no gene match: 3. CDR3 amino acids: CASSTQGASYNEQFF. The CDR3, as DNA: TGCGCCAGCAGCACCCAGGGGGCCTCCTACAATGAGCAGTTCTTC.

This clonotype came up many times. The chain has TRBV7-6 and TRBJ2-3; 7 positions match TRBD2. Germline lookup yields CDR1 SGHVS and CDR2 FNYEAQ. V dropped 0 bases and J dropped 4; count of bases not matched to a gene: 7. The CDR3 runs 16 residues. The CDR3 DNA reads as TGTGCCAGCAGCTTAGCGCGATCTGCGGGGGCAGATACGCAGTATTTT. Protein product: CASSLARSAGADTQYF.

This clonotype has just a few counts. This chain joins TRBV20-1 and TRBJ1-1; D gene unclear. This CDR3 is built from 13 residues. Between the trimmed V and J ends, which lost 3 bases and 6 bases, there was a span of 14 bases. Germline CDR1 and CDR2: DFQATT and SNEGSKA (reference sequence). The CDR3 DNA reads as TGCAGTGCTAGCAAGAATGCTCCCCCTGAAGCTTTCTTT. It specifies CSASKNAPPEAFF.

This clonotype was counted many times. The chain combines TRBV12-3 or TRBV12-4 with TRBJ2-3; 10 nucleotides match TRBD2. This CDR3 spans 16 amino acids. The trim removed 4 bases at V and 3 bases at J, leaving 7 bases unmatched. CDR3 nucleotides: TGTGCCAGCAGTTCCCGAGCGGGGGGGCCGACAGATACGCAGTATTTT. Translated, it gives CASSSRAGGPTDTQYF.

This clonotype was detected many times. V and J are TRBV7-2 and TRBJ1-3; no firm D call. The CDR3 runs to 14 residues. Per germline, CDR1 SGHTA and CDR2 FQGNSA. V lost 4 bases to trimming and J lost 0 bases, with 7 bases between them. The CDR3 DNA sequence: TGTGCCAGCAGCTACGACTACTCTGGAAACACCATATATTTT. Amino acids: CASSYDYSGNTIYF.

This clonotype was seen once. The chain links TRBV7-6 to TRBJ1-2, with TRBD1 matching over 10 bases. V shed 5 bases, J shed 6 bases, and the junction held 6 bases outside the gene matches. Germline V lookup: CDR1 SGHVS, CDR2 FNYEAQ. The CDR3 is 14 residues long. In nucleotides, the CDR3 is TGTGCCAGCAGCCAGACCGGGACAGGGGATGGCTACACCTTC. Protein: CASSQTGTGDGYTF.

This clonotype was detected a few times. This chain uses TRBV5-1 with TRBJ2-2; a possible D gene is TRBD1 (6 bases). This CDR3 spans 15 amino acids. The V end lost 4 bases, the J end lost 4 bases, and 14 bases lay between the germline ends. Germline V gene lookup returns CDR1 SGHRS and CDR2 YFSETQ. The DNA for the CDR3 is TGCGCCAGCAGCCCCACAGGGCTCGGCACCGGGGAGCTGTTTTTT. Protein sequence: CASSPTGLGTGELFF.